The next 15 T cell receptor beta chains were all read from a single sample in a study of shared clonotypes between healthy human individuals. Sequencing used immunoSEQ multiplex PCR; TCRdb keeps in-frame clones, though not all of them. The table has 1 million to 1.3 million clones, more than 75% seen once; the top ten hold roughly 0.55%. Source material: memory CD4+ T cells from PBMCs. Subset noted: CD45RA-negative fraction. These TCRs come from a man aged 18 to 29 in good health. Some clones in this sample may be carry-over from other donors' samples.

The chain employs TRBV18 and TRBJ2-7; TRBD1 aligns across 7 bases. This CDR3 contains 12 residues. From germline, CDR1 is KGHSH and CDR2 LQKENI. J was trimmed by 6 bases and V by 6 bases; bases with no gene match: 5. Here the CDR3 reads CASSPTGVEQYF. For the CDR3, the DNA is TGTGCCAGCTCCCCCACAGGGGTCGAGCAGTACTTC.

This clone showed up just a few times. The chain couples TRBV7-2 to TRBJ2-3; 9 nucleotides agree with TRBD2. V gave up 5 bases and J gave up 8 bases; unmatched junction bases: 14. The CDR3 is 16 amino acids. Germline loops: CDR1 SGHTA, CDR2 FQGNSA. This chain's CDR3 is CASSLMAGGHQGTQYF. Written as DNA, the CDR3 is TGTGCCAGCAGCCTAATGGCGGGGGGGCACCAAGGTACGCAGTATTTT.

For the CDR3, the DNA is TGTGCCAGCGAGCGGACTAATGAAAAACTGTTTTTT. Translation gives CASERTNEKLFF. The rearrangement links TRBV6-6 to TRBJ1-4; no clear D. From germline, CDR1 is MNHNY and CDR2 SVGAGI (reference sequence). This CDR3 contains 12 residues. Trimming left V 8 bases short and J 2 bases short, with 6 bases between.

J is TRBJ2-3 and V is TRBV6-5, with 7 nucleotides matching TRBD1. CDR3 length: 16 residues. Trimming cost V 4 bases and J 4 bases; bases outside gene matches: 11. Germline V lookup: CDR1 MNHEY, CDR2 SVGAGI. CDR3 coding DNA: TGTGCCAGCAGTTCCTCGACAGGGTGGGGCGCAGATACGCAGTATTTT. Translated: CASSSSTGWGADTQYF.

The gene calls are TRBV25-1 and TRBJ2-2; D not certain. This CDR3 is built from 13 residues. V lost 5 bases and J lost 3, with 7 bases in between. The V gene's germline CDR1 is MGHDK and CDR2 SYGVNS. The CDR3 region is CASSRMDTGELFF. The DNA for the CDR3 is TGTGCCAGCAGTCGCATGGACACCGGGGAGCTGTTTTTT.

This clone was recorded once. The genes are TRBV6-5 and TRBJ2-2; D not certain. Per germline, CDR1 MNHEY and CDR2 SVGAGI. Trimming shortened V by 3 bases and J by 1 base, and 12 bases separated the two germline ends. This CDR3 contains 16 residues. This chain's CDR3 is CASSYSSPQNTGELFF. The CDR3 region has the DNA TGTGCCAGCAGTTATTCCTCCCCTCAGAACACCGGGGAGCTGTTTTTT.

The chain recombines TRBV6-5 with TRBJ2-1; 12 nucleotides agree with TRBD2. Germline CDR1 and CDR2: MNHEY and SVGAGI. The ends lost 6 bases at V and 4 bases at J; junction bases unmatched: 4. CDR3 size: 15 residues. The CDR3 sequence is CASSPTSGRYNEQFF. The CDR3, as DNA: TGTGCCAGCAGCCCGACTAGCGGGAGATACAATGAGCAGTTCTTC.

This rearrangement joins TRBV9 to TRBJ2-6, with D uncertain. V was cut by 4 bases and J by 0 bases, with 14 bases left in between. This CDR3 contains 17 residues. Germline CDR1 reads SGDLS; CDR2 reads YYNGEE. The CDR3: CASSPTPTDSGANVLTF. The CDR3 nucleotides read TGTGCCAGCAGCCCCACACCGACGGACTCTGGGGCCAACGTCCTGACTTTC.

The chain carries TRBV9 and TRBJ2-5; 10 bases align to TRBD2. Unmatched junction bases numbered 4, after V lost 2 bases and J lost 3 bases. There are 15 residues in the CDR3. The germline V gene has CDR1 SGDLS and CDR2 YYNGEE. This CDR3 reads CASSVPLAGEETQYF. In nucleotides, the CDR3 is TGTGCCAGCAGCGTCCCCCTAGCGGGAGAAGAGACCCAGTACTTC.

The chain uses TRBV10-3 and TRBJ1-1, with 7 bases matching TRBD1. The V segment lost 4 bases and the J segment 0 bases; nucleotides outside the gene matches: 5. Germline V gene lookup returns CDR1 ENHRY and CDR2 SYGVKD. CDR3 length equals 15 residues. CDR3 sequence: CAISGATGMNTEAFF. CDR3 coding DNA: TGTGCCATCAGTGGGGCGACAGGGATGAACACTGAAGCTTTCTTT.

This clone turned up a few times. The chain links TRBV6-5 to TRBJ1-1; D gene uncertain. The CDR3 extends over 13 amino acids. V lost 5 bases to trimming and J lost 0 bases, with 7 bases between them. The germline CDR1 and CDR2 sequences are MNHEY and SVGAGI. The CDR3 loop is CASSGALNTEAFF. DNA for the CDR3: TGTGCCAGCAGTGGCGCTCTGAACACTGAAGCTTTCTTT.

V and J are TRBV18 and TRBJ2-1; 9 bases line up with TRBD2. With V trimmed by 3 bases and J by 3 bases, 6 bases remained unmatched. Germline values: CDR1 KGHSH, CDR2 LQKENI. This CDR3 is 16 amino acids long. CDR3 sequence: CASSPALAGSYNEQFF. DNA of the CDR3: TGTGCCAGCTCACCCGCTCTAGCGGGGAGCTACAATGAGCAGTTCTTC.

V and J are TRBV5-1 and TRBJ1-2, with D possibly TRBD1 on 6 matching bases. Germline-derived CDR1 and CDR2 are SGHRS and YFSETQ. The CDR3 spans 14 residues. V was clipped by 5 bases and J by 5 bases, with 16 bases between them. CDR3 sequence reads: CASSSETGQYGYTF. CDR3 DNA sequence: TGCGCCAGCAGTTCGGAAACAGGGCAGTATGGCTACACCTTC.

This rearrangement joins TRBV5-1 to TRBJ2-3, with a weak D call TRBD2 (6 bases). Germline CDR1 SGHRS, CDR2 YFSETQ. Trimming left V 0 bases short and J 4 bases short, with 9 bases between. The CDR3 length is 14 residues. CDR3 protein: CASSLASAADTQYF. The CDR3 DNA reads TGCGCCAGCAGCTTGGCTAGCGCGGCAGATACGCAGTATTTT.

As for this clone: Possible read error: a much larger clone is one base away. Additional DNA sequences in this sample encode the identical CDR3. This sequence joins TRBV7-3 and TRBJ2-1; 9 bases fit TRBD2. The germline CDR1 and CDR2 sequences are SGHTA and FQGTGA. CDR3 length: 13 amino acids. Trimming cost V 9 bases and J 0 bases; bases outside gene matches: 0. CDR3 bases: TGTGCCAGTAGCGGGAGCTCCTACAATGAGCAGTTCTTC. This translates into CASSGSSYNEQFF.